This T cell receptor (beta chain) derives from a study of control samples from healthy donors and cancer patients. Measured with immunoSEQ multiplex PCR; TCRdb has only the in-frame clones, and not every one. The top ten hold about 25% of the sample, which has around 26,000 clones, around four fifths seen once. CDR3 length: 15 residues. V was cut by 0 bases and J by 5 bases, with 13 bases left in between. Germline V lookup: CDR1 LGHDT, CDR2 YNNKEL (reference sequence). The sequenced material came from PBMCs. This receptor was taken from a man aged 60 to 75 with colorectal cancer. The J gene is TRBJ1-1, the V gene TRBV3-1 (or the pseudogene TRBV3-2); D is undetermined. The CDR3 protein is CASSQDLFLGTEAFF. CDR3 sequence (DNA): TGTGCCAGCAGCCAAGATCTATTTTTAGGGACTGAAGCTTTCTTT.